The source of this TCR beta chain is a study of shared clonotypes between healthy human individuals. Original handling: Owing to the provision of junction-only sequences devoid of quality scores by immunoSEQ, filtering differed. Clones were sequenced by immunoSEQ multiplex PCR, and TCRdb holds only the in-frame ones, with some missing. The V and J calls and clone size were taken over from that table, and D and trimming were inferred from the DNA. The sample carries about 980,000 clones, roughly 72% recorded once. Germline values: CDR1 MNHEY, CDR2 SVGAGI. This CDR3 has 14 residues. Between the trimmed V and J ends, which lost 2 bases and 0 bases, there was a span of 6 bases.

Sequenced sample: memory CD4+ T cells sorted from blood. The subset denotes: CD45RA-negative fraction. The receptor's source is a man aged 18 to 29 in good health. The V gene is TRBV6-5, the J gene TRBJ2-3; D gene ambiguous. The CDR3 DNA is TGTGCCAGCAGTTACAGGTTTAGCACAGATACGCAGTATTTT. This codes for CASSYRFSTDTQYF.